Listed here is a single T cell receptor (beta chain). Its antigen is still unknown. A single record per CDR3 protein comes from TCRdb applying MiXCR to the 5' RACE reads. This sample has under 850,000 distinct CDR3 sequences; around 17% occur once, and the top ten carry under 20%. The data were taken from a study of CD8 T cells in ankylosing spondylitis. The study's findings and limits: There were earlier reports of some motif variants in reactive arthritis synovial fluid and blood. What appeared characteristic of ankylosing spondylitis blood was a TCR beta motif of fewer than ten highly homologous variants.

There are 12 residues in the CDR3. V gave up 6 bases and J gave up 4 bases; unmatched junction bases: 4. In germline, CDR1 is DFQATT, CDR2 SNEGSKA (reference sequence). This clonotype originated in a male donor with ankylosing spondylitis. Sequenced input: blood, either unsorted or a sorted T cell fraction (not recorded which). This sequence joins TRBV20-1 and TRBJ2-5, with 8 bases that match TRBD1. CDR3 bases: TGCAGTGCCCGGACAGGGCCAGAGACCCAGTACTTC. Its protein is CSARTGPETQYF.